The 17 T cell receptor beta chains below come from one sample, sequenced in a study of blood T cell repertoires in COVID-19. Only in-frame clones appear in the TCRdb table, and some are missing; sequencing was by immunoSEQ multiplex PCR. The data contain 95,000 to 150,000 clones, about 80% of them singletons. The sample comprised peripheral blood. The receptor source for this set is a woman aged 45-60 years with acute or convalescent COVID-19.

The rearrangement links TRBV2 to TRBJ1-2; TRBD1 is a possible D gene (6 bases). Trimming removed 2 bases from V and 8 bases from J, with 9 bases in between. Looked up from germline, CDR1 is SNHLY and CDR2 is FYNNEI. The CDR3 covers 12 residues. CDR3 protein: CASSESGVGYTF. The CDR3 DNA sequence: TGTGCCAGCAGTGAATCAGGGGTCGGCTACACCTTC.

In DNA, the CDR3 is TGTGCCAGCAGTCGGACTAGTCGCCAAGAGACCCAGTACTTC. Translating it yields CASSRTSRQETQYF. The chain uses TRBV6-5 and TRBJ2-5, with TRBD2 identical over 7 bases. V shed 5 bases, J shed 1 base, and the junction held 4 bases outside the gene matches. The V gene's germline CDR1 is MNHEY and CDR2 SVGAGI. This CDR3 region has 14 residues.

This clone was counted only a few times. CDR3 protein: CASSPEQVTGELFF. The CDR3 DNA reads as TGTGCCAGCTCACCCGAACAGGTGACCGGGGAGCTGTTTTTT. V is TRBV18 and J is TRBJ2-2, with TRBD1 as a possible D gene (5 bases). Deletions cut 3 bases from V and 5 bases from J, with 10 bases between. Germline CDR1 reads KGHSH; CDR2 reads LQKENI. There are 14 residues in the CDR3.

The CDR3 loop is CASSLDAAKYNEQFF. CDR3 coding DNA: TGTGCCAGCAGCTTAGATGCGGCAAAGTACAATGAGCAGTTCTTC. This sequence joins TRBV11-2 and TRBJ2-1; D call uncertain. V lost 0 bases to trimming and J lost 4 bases, with 10 bases between them. Per the germline V gene, CDR1 is SGHAT and CDR2 is FQNNGV. This CDR3 comprises 15 residues.

V usage is TRBV5-4 and J usage is TRBJ2-7; 11 nucleotides agree with TRBD2. Looked up from germline, CDR1 is SGHNT and CDR2 is YYREEE (reference sequence). CDR3 length: 14 residues. With V trimmed by 2 bases and J by 6 bases, 4 bases remained unmatched. The CDR3 coding sequence is TGTGCCAGCAGCTTACCTAGCGGGAGGTCCGAGCAGTACTTC. Translation gives CASSLPSGRSEQYF.

The V call is TRBV10-3, the J call TRBJ2-3; D is uncertain. From germline, CDR1 is ENHRY and CDR2 SYGVKD. Trimming left V 6 bases short and J 2 bases short, with 3 bases between. The CDR3 has 11 amino acids. The chain's CDR3 is CAISHTDTQYF. CDR3 nucleotides: TGTGCCATCAGCCACACAGATACGCAGTATTTT.

This chain uses TRBV27 with TRBJ1-1; 9 bases are shared with TRBD1. The CDR3 loop spans 15 amino acids. The ends lost 6 bases at V and 0 bases at J; junction bases unmatched: 5. Germline CDR1 is MNHEY and CDR2 is SMNVEV (reference sequence). CDR3 region: CASRGQGGMNTEAFF. The CDR3 bases are TGTGCCAGCAGGGGACAGGGAGGTATGAACACTGAAGCTTTCTTT.

This chain joins TRBV7-9 and TRBJ1-2; D remains ambiguous. Germline CDR1 SEHNR, CDR2 FQNEAQ (reference sequence). The CDR3 has 16 residues. V lost 4 bases and J 1 base, leaving 16 bases between the germline ends. The CDR3 bases are TGTGCCAGCAGCTATTCCCGCGGGGATTTTAACTATGGCTACACCTTC. Encoded protein: CASSYSRGDFNYGYTF.

This rearrangement joins TRBV5-1 to TRBJ1-2; no definite D call. Trimming pared 0 bases from V and 4 bases from J, leaving 16 bases between. The CDR3 is 16 residues long. Germline V lookup: CDR1 SGHRS, CDR2 YFSETQ. The CDR3 sequence: CASSLATGSSSYGYTF. As DNA, the CDR3 is TGCGCCAGCAGCTTGGCCACGGGTAGCAGTTCCTATGGCTACACCTTC.

The chain joins TRBV5-1 to TRBJ1-1; 8 nucleotides line up with TRBD1. This CDR3 contains 15 residues. The germline gives CDR1 SGHRS, CDR2 YFSETQ. After removal of 1 base from V and 6 bases from J, the junction contained 8 bases not matched to a gene. The CDR3 nucleotides read TGCGCCAGCAGCTTGAGTACAGGGGGTGCAGCTGAAGCTTTCTTT. Its translation is CASSLSTGGAAEAFF. Supplemented by reference TRBV5-1 and TRBJ1-1, the full variable domain reads KAGVTQTPRYLIKTRGQQVTLSCSPISGHRSVSWYQQTPGQGLQFLFEYFSETQRNKGNFPGRFSGRQFSNSRSEMNVSTLELGDSALYLCASSLSTGGAAEAFFGQGTRLTVV.

The chain joins TRBV6-5 to TRBJ2-1; 9 nucleotides match TRBD2. The CDR3 sequence is 14 residues long. The V gene end was trimmed by 7 bases and the J gene end by 5 bases; junction bases not matched to a gene: 6. Germline loops: CDR1 MNHEY, CDR2 SVGAGI. The CDR3 DNA follows: TGTGCCAGCAACGTAGCGGGAGTCCACAATGAGCAGTTCTTC. This gives the protein CASNVAGVHNEQFF.

This CDR3 is CASSPGTTSYEQYF. The CDR3 nucleotides are TGTGCCAGCAGCCCAGGGACAACCTCCTACGAGCAGTACTTC. The rearrangement uses TRBV27 and TRBJ2-7; perhaps TRBD1 as D (6 bases). V gave up 6 bases and J gave up 0 bases, with 12 bases separating them. CDR3 length: 14 amino acids. Germline values: CDR1 MNHEY, CDR2 SMNVEV (reference sequence).

The rearrangement links TRBV2 to TRBJ1-1, with a possible D match to TRBD1 (6 bases). Germline assignment: CDR1 SNHLY and CDR2 FYNNEI. Trimming removed 5 bases from V and 3 bases from J, with 10 bases in between. The CDR3 sequence is 13 residues long. CDR3 in amino acids: CASSPTGYTEAFF. In DNA form, the CDR3 reads TGTGCCAGCAGTCCAACAGGGTACACTGAAGCTTTCTTT.

This rearrangement joins TRBV5-1 to TRBJ2-5; a weak D match, TRBD2 (7 bases). Trimming shortened V by 4 bases and J by 1 base, and 11 bases separated the two germline ends. The CDR3 extends over 14 amino acids. CDR1 SGHRS and CDR2 YFSETQ come from the germline V gene. CDR3 residues: CASSRGGTQETQYF. The CDR3, as DNA: TGCGCCAGCAGCAGGGGGGGGACCCAAGAGACCCAGTACTTC. The entire variable domain, with the rest obtained from reference TRBV5-1 and TRBJ2-5, is as follows: KAGVTQTPRYLIKTRGQQVTLSCSPISGHRSVSWYQQTPGQGLQFLFEYFSETQRNKGNFPGRFSGRQFSNSRSEMNVSTLELGDSALYLCASSRGGTQETQYFGPGTRLLVL.

V gene TRBV29-1 combines with J gene TRBJ1-4; 12 nucleotides agree with TRBD1. CDR3 length equals 15 residues. Germline values: CDR1 SQVTM, CDR2 ANQGSEA. V gave up 3 bases and J gave up 8 bases; unmatched junction bases: 7. CDR3 DNA sequence: TGCAGCGTTGAGGGGACAGGGGGCCAGGAAGAAAAACTGTTTTTT. Translated, it gives CSVEGTGGQEEKLFF.

The rearrangement joins TRBV12-1 to TRBJ1-1. TRBV12-1 constitutes a pseudogene. This CDR3 region has 14 residues. The CDR3 loop is CASSRSCSDTEAFF. The CDR3 DNA follows: TGTGCCAGCAGCCGATCATGTTCGGACACTGAAGCTTTCTTT.

The chain carries TRBV19 and TRBJ2-1; tentatively, D is TRBD2 (6 bases). This CDR3 is built from 14 residues. V lost 5 bases and J 4 bases, leaving 12 bases between the germline ends. Germline values: CDR1 LNHDA, CDR2 SQIVND (reference sequence). The CDR3 sequence is CASSPRDSYNEQFF. CDR3 DNA: TGTGCCAGTAGTCCCAGGGACTCTTACAATGAGCAGTTCTTC.